These T cell receptor beta chains were read from a single sample in a study of regulatory T cells in long-lasting Graves disease. A single record per CDR3 protein comes from TCRdb applying MiXCR to the multiplex PCR reads. The table includes 550,000 to 700,000 distinct CDR3 sequences, 16% detected once. The data also belong to a second study, concerning T cells in Graves' hyperthyroidism and ophthalmopathy.

The sample was peripheral blood mononuclear cells (PBMCs), taken at new diagnosis, from a patient treated with antithyroid drugs. The origin of the receptors is a man in his late teens or twenties with Graves disease. Both conserved end residues are part of each CDR3. D genes are given only for firm matches. The size entry is marked missing in some rows and otherwise reads once, few, many or a size class.

CDR3aa: CASSLGGAVRNTEAFF; CDR3nt: TGCGCCAGCAGCTTGGGGGGGGCAGTCCGGAACACTGAAGCTTTCTTT; d_gene: NA; abundance: many; j_gene: TRBJ1-1; v_gene: TRBV5-1
CDR3aa: CASSAHAGRDNEQFF; CDR3nt: TGTGCCAGCAGCGCCCACGCGGGGAGGGACAATGAGCAGTTCTTC; d_gene: TRBD2; abundance: many; j_gene: TRBJ2-1; v_gene: TRBV7-6
CDR3aa: CASSLVSSRGSHEQYF; CDR3nt: TGTGCCAGCAGCTTGGTGAGTTCCCGAGGGTCCCACGAGCAGTACTTC; d_gene: NA; abundance: NA; j_gene: TRBJ2-7; v_gene: TRBV5-6
CDR3aa: CASSEPANTEAFF; CDR3nt: TGTGCCAGCAGTGAACCAGCGAACACTGAAGCTTTCTTT; d_gene: NA; abundance: many; j_gene: TRBJ1-1; v_gene: TRBV2
CDR3aa: CASSLLGEGNEQFF; CDR3nt: TGTGCCAGCAGCTTATTGGGCGAGGGCAATGAGCAGTTCTTC; d_gene: NA; abundance: NA; j_gene: TRBJ2-1; v_gene: TRBV7-3
CDR3aa: CASSPNGLVSDTQYF; CDR3nt: TGTGCCAGCAGCCCCAATGGACTAGTCTCGGATACGCAGTATTTT; d_gene: TRBD2; abundance: NA; j_gene: TRBJ2-3; v_gene: TRBV7-3
CDR3aa: CASSLGQGTNNSPLHF; CDR3nt: TGTGCCAGCAGCCTAGGACAGGGGACAAACAATTCACCCCTCCACTTT; d_gene: TRBD1; abundance: many; j_gene: TRBJ1-6; v_gene: TRBV12-3/TRBV12-4
CDR3aa: CASSPPPAGVAEAFF; CDR3nt: TGCGCCAGCAGCCCCCCTCCTGCGGGGGTGGCTGAAGCTTTCTTT; d_gene: NA; abundance: NA; j_gene: TRBJ1-1; v_gene: TRBV4-1
CDR3aa: CASSSTGYGYTF; CDR3nt: TGTGCCAGCAGTTCCACAGGATATGGCTACACCTTC; d_gene: NA; abundance: many; j_gene: TRBJ1-2; v_gene: TRBV12-3/TRBV12-4
CDR3aa: CSARILWGLGEKLFF; CDR3nt: TGCAGTGCTAGAATCCTATGGGGGCTCGGTGAAAAACTGTTTTTT; d_gene: NA; abundance: few; j_gene: TRBJ1-4; v_gene: TRBV20-1
CDR3aa: CASSPRTSGRGEQFF; CDR3nt: TGCGCCAGCAGCCCTCGGACTAGCGGGAGAGGAGAGCAGTTCTTC; d_gene: TRBD2; abundance: many; j_gene: TRBJ2-1; v_gene: TRBV5-1
CDR3aa: CAWSRVRGVDMNTEAFF; CDR3nt: TGTGCCTGGAGTAGGGTGAGGGGGGTTGACATGAACACTGAAGCTTTCTTT; d_gene: NA; abundance: few; j_gene: TRBJ1-1; v_gene: TRBV30
CDR3aa: CSDREGFSYNEQFF; CDR3nt: TGCAGTGACAGAGAAGGGTTCTCCTACAATGAGCAGTTCTTC; d_gene: NA; abundance: many; j_gene: TRBJ2-1; v_gene: TRBV20-1
CDR3aa: CASSLGNRNTEAFF; CDR3nt: TGTGCCAGCAGTTTAGGAAACAGGAACACTGAAGCTTTCTTT; d_gene: NA; abundance: many; j_gene: TRBJ1-1; v_gene: TRBV28
CDR3aa: CASSIFGESNTEAFF; CDR3nt: TGTGCCAGCAGCATCTTCGGGGAATCGAACACTGAAGCTTTCTTT; d_gene: NA; abundance: NA; j_gene: TRBJ1-1; v_gene: TRBV5-5
CDR3aa: CSALNPSGRAITDTQYF; CDR3nt: TGCAGTGCCCTGAACCCTAGCGGGAGGGCCATCACAGATACGCAGTATTTT; d_gene: TRBD2; abundance: many; j_gene: TRBJ2-3; v_gene: TRBV20-1
CDR3aa: CASDIGRGSSYNEQFF; CDR3nt: TGTGCCAGCGACATAGGACGAGGCAGCTCCTACAATGAGCAGTTCTTC; d_gene: NA; abundance: NA; j_gene: TRBJ2-1; v_gene: TRBV7-8
CDR3aa: CASSSPTGSMDTQYF; CDR3nt: TGTGCCAGCAGCTCGCCTACAGGGTCTATGGATACGCAGTATTTT; d_gene: NA; abundance: many; j_gene: TRBJ2-3; v_gene: TRBV7-2
CDR3aa: CASSIVQSSSSTDTQYF; CDR3nt: TGTGCCAGTAGTATAGTACAGTCATCATCTAGCACAGATACGCAGTATTTT; d_gene: NA; abundance: NA; j_gene: TRBJ2-3; v_gene: TRBV19
CDR3aa: CASSGGQASSYEQYF; CDR3nt: TGTGCCAGCTCTGGGGGACAGGCTAGCTCCTACGAGCAGTACTTC; d_gene: TRBD1; abundance: NA; j_gene: TRBJ2-7; v_gene: TRBV18
CDR3aa: CASRPDRAPETQHF; CDR3nt: TGTGCCAGCAGACCGGACAGGGCGCCCGAGACCCAGCACTTC; d_gene: TRBD1; abundance: NA; j_gene: TRBJ2-5; v_gene: TRBV13
CDR3aa: CASSASGTPYGYTF; CDR3nt: TGTGCCAGCAGTGCCTCCGGGACACCATATGGCTACACCTTC; d_gene: NA; abundance: many; j_gene: TRBJ1-2; v_gene: TRBV6-1